These 32 T cell receptor beta chains were all obtained from the same sample, sequenced in a study of technical replicates of blood from a few donors. Measured with immunoSEQ multiplex PCR; TCRdb has only the in-frame clones, and not every one. Here the sample spans tens of thousands of clones, about 91% being singletons. Sequencing was performed on T cells isolated from PBMCs. These receptors were taken from a human donor in good health.

The V and J genes are TRBV6-5 and TRBJ2-2; tentatively, D is TRBD2 (6 bases). Germline lookup yields CDR1 MNHEY and CDR2 SVGAGI. The CDR3 totals 14 residues. V was clipped by 7 bases and J by 3 bases, with 12 bases between them. The CDR3 spells CASKEGGYTGELFF. CDR3 nucleotide sequence: TGTGCCAGCAAGGAGGGCGGGTACACCGGGGAGCTGTTTTTT.

The gene calls are TRBV10-3 and TRBJ2-7; possibly TRBD1 for D (5 bases). Trimming took off 4 bases at V and 3 bases at J, with 10 bases between the two ends. Germline CDR1 is ENHRY and CDR2 is SYGVKD. The CDR3 is 13 residues long. The CDR3: CAISVTDSYEQYF. CDR3 in DNA: TGTGCCATCAGTGTGACTGACAGCTACGAGCAGTACTTC.

The rearrangement links TRBV4-1 to TRBJ2-2, with D perhaps TRBD1 (5 bases). Germline CDR1 is MGHRA and CDR2 is YSYEKL. The CDR3 extends over 17 amino acids. V was trimmed by 1 base and J by 6 bases, leaving 18 bases between them. This chain's CDR3 is CASSQARIRGRAGELFF. The CDR3 DNA reads TGCGCCAGCAGCCAAGCCCGCATAAGGGGCAGGGCCGGGGAGCTGTTTTTT.

The chain employs TRBV6-6 and TRBJ1-5, with 7 bases lining up with TRBD1. The V gene end was trimmed by 3 bases and the J gene end by 2 bases; junction bases not matched to a gene: 7. Germline CDR1 and CDR2: MNHNY and SVGAGI (reference sequence). The CDR3 is made up of 16 amino acids. The CDR3 DNA reads as TGTGCCAGCAGTTATTCCCAAGACAGGGGCAATCAGCCCCAGCATTTT. Encoded protein: CASSYSQDRGNQPQHF.

This sequence joins TRBV28 and TRBJ2-1; 8 nucleotides align to TRBD2. Germline V gene lookup returns CDR1 MDHEN and CDR2 SYDVKM. The length of the CDR3 is 16 residues. With V trimmed by 5 bases and J by 1 base, 7 bases remained unmatched. The CDR3: CASSPSGFHSYNEQFF. CDR3 nucleotides: TGTGCCAGCAGTCCTAGCGGGTTTCATTCCTACAATGAGCAGTTCTTC.

The V gene is TRBV9, the J gene TRBJ1-1, with TRBD1 matching over 9 bases. After removal of 0 bases from V and 3 bases from J, the junction contained 6 bases not matched to a gene. CDR3 length: 16 residues. Per germline, CDR1 SGDLS and CDR2 YYNGEE. The CDR3 sequence: CASSVATRQGDTEAFF. In DNA form, the CDR3 reads TGTGCCAGCAGCGTAGCTACCAGACAGGGGGACACTGAAGCTTTCTTT.

V and J are TRBV19 and TRBJ1-2; maybe TRBD1 (5 bases). The V and J ends lost 5 bases and 2 bases respectively, with 18 bases between them. This CDR3 is built from 16 residues. Looked up from germline, CDR1 is LNHDA and CDR2 is SQIVND (reference sequence). The CDR3 reads CASSQQRGFENYGYTF. The CDR3 DNA follows: TGTGCCAGTAGTCAACAACGGGGGTTTGAGAACTATGGCTACACCTTC. Full variable domain (remainder filled in from reference TRBV19 and TRBJ1-2): DGGITQSPKYLFRKEGQNVTLSCEQNLNHDAMYWYRQDPGQGLRLIYYSQIVNDFQKGDIAEGYSVSREKKESFPLTVTSAQKNPTAFYLCASSQQRGFENYGYTFGSGTRLTVV.

Comment on this clone: Relative to the germline gene, one junction end is altered; a read error may explain this. This chain connects TRBV6-1 to TRBJ2-3, with D possibly being TRBD1 (6 bases). This CDR3 has 13 residues. Germline assignment: CDR1 MNHNS and CDR2 SASEGT. The CDR3 DNA reads as TGTGCCAGCAGTACAGGTACCGGGACACGAAGAGATTTT. Residues: CASSTGTGTRRDF.

The gene calls are TRBV14 and TRBJ2-3, with TRBD2 matching over 7 bases. This CDR3 is built from 13 residues. The J segment lost 4 bases and the V segment lost 5 bases, leaving 3 bases of the junction unmatched. The germline V gene has CDR1 SGHDN and CDR2 FVKESK. The CDR3 is CASSDGLADTQYF. In DNA, the CDR3 is TGTGCCAGCAGCGATGGACTAGCAGATACGCAGTATTTT.

The rearrangement links TRBV29-1 to TRBJ2-3; 9 nucleotides line up with TRBD2. J was trimmed by 2 bases and V by 4 bases; bases with no gene match: 7. Germline V lookup: CDR1 SQVTM, CDR2 ANQGSEA. This CDR3 region has 15 residues. CDR3 sequence: CSVVMLAGSTDTQYF. CDR3 sequence (DNA): TGCAGCGTTGTGATGCTAGCGGGATCCACAGATACGCAGTATTTT.

The chain carries TRBV19 and TRBJ1-1; D gene unclear. The ends were cut back, 5 bases at V and 5 bases at J, with 12 bases in the middle. In germline, CDR1 is LNHDA, CDR2 SQIVND (reference sequence). The CDR3 length is 13 residues. CDR3 in amino acids: CASSSEGATEAFF. The CDR3 region has the DNA TGTGCCAGTAGTTCAGAGGGAGCAACTGAAGCTTTCTTT.

This clone showed up just a few times. The V gene is TRBV29-1, the J gene TRBJ1-1, with 8 bases aligning to TRBD1. V lost 7 bases, J lost 5 bases, and 6 bases stayed unmatched. The CDR3 extends over 12 amino acids. CDR1 is SQVTM, CDR2 ANQGSEA, per germline. The CDR3 region is CSGGRGQTEAFF. DNA for the CDR3: TGCAGCGGCGGCAGGGGGCAGACTGAAGCTTTCTTT.

This clone was seen just once. The J gene is TRBJ2-1, the V gene TRBV7-9, with 9 bases that match TRBD2. In germline, CDR1 is SEHNR, CDR2 FQNEAQ (reference sequence). The CDR3 contains 15 residues. V lost 2 bases to trimming and J lost 9 bases; unmatched junction nucleotides: 8. DNA of the CDR3: TGTGCCAGCAGCTTATCGGGCGGGGGGGCCGTTGAGCAGTTCTTC. Translating it yields CASSLSGGGAVEQFF. The full variable domain, rest sourced from reference TRBV7-9 and TRBJ2-1, is DTGVSQNPRHKITKRGQNVTFRCDPISEHNRLYWYRQTLGQGPEFLTYFQNEAQLEKSRLLSDRFSAERPKGSFSTLEIQRTEQGDSAMYLCASSLSGGGAVEQFFGPGTRLTVL.

The chain uses TRBV6-1 and TRBJ1-6; no clear D. The V end was cut by 2 bases, the J end by 9 bases, with 5 bases between. Looked up from germline, CDR1 is MNHNS and CDR2 is SASEGT. The CDR3 contains 12 residues. The CDR3 spells CASSEYGSPLHF. The DNA for the CDR3 is TGTGCCAGCAGTGAATACGGTTCACCCCTCCACTTT.

The rearrangement uses TRBV14 and TRBJ2-5; D is possibly TRBD2 (6 bases). Per the germline V gene, CDR1 is SGHDN and CDR2 is FVKESK. The CDR3 sequence is 14 residues long. Trimming removed 1 base from V and 4 bases from J, with 10 bases in between. The CDR3 bases are TGTGCCAGCAGCCAAGGACTAGTGGCAGAGACCCAGTACTTC. It codes for CASSQGLVAETQYF.

This clone was picked up a small number of times. J is TRBJ1-3 and V is TRBV4-1; 8 bases map to TRBD1. CDR1 is MGHRA, CDR2 YSYEKL, per germline. This CDR3 comprises 17 residues. The V gene end was trimmed by 1 base and the J gene end by 1 base; junction bases not matched to a gene: 6. The CDR3 DNA sequence: TGCGCCAGCAGCCAAGGTCGGACAGGGCCATCTGGAAACACCATATATTTT. Its translation is CASSQGRTGPSGNTIYF.

V and J are TRBV9 and TRBJ2-7; D is possibly TRBD2 (5 bases). Trimming pared 0 bases from V and 6 bases from J, leaving 13 bases between. CDR3 length: 14 amino acids. Germline V gives CDR1 SGDLS, CDR2 YYNGEE. The CDR3 coding sequence is TGTGCCAGCAGCGTAGATGGGAGAGGGCTCGAGCAGTACTTC. The encoded protein is CASSVDGRGLEQYF.

The CDR3 sequence: CASSLVGKLSSYNEQFF. The CDR3 region has the DNA TGTGCCAGCAGCTTAGTCGGCAAACTAAGCTCCTACAATGAGCAGTTCTTC. The rearrangement uses TRBV7-6 and TRBJ2-1; D remains ambiguous. The CDR3 spans 17 residues. The V gene lost 1 base and the J gene lost 0 bases, with 13 bases spanning the gap. The germline gives CDR1 SGHVS, CDR2 FNYEAQ.

V usage is TRBV7-6 and J usage is TRBJ2-7; D may be TRBD2 (5 bases). The CDR3 has 16 residues. The V end lost 5 bases, the J end lost 4 bases, and 21 bases lay between the germline ends. Germline CDR1 and CDR2: SGHVS and FNYEAQ. For the CDR3, the DNA is TGTGCCAGCAGCCCCCGGGATGAGGCAACTTGGTACGAGCAGTACTTC. As protein: CASSPRDEATWYEQYF.

The V and J genes are TRBV7-8 and TRBJ1-2; maybe TRBD1 (6 bases). V lost 5 bases and J 7 bases, leaving 11 bases between the germline ends. The CDR3 runs 12 residues. Per the germline V gene, CDR1 is SGHVS and CDR2 is FQNEAQ. The CDR3 spells CASSRTESGYTF. In DNA form, the CDR3 reads TGTGCCAGCAGCCGGACAGAAAGTGGCTACACCTTC.

V is TRBV7-9 and J is TRBJ2-2; D not certain. CDR1 and CDR2 from the germline V gene are SEHNR and FQNEAQ (reference sequence). V was cut by 6 bases and J by 2 bases, with 4 bases left in between. CDR3 length: 12 residues. CDR3 amino acids: CASRGNTGELFF. As DNA, the CDR3 is TGTGCCAGCAGGGGCAACACCGGGGAGCTGTTTTTT.

CDR3 sequence: CASSSGGQGSIMNTEAFF. CDR3 in DNA: TGTGCCAGCAGCTCGGGTGGACAGGGCTCTATCATGAACACTGAAGCTTTCTTT. The gene calls are TRBV5-4 and TRBJ1-1; 8 positions agree with TRBD1. The V segment lost 3 bases and the J segment 0 bases; nucleotides outside the gene matches: 13. This CDR3 spans 18 amino acids. CDR1 SGHNT and CDR2 YYREEE come from the germline V gene (reference sequence).

The chain is built from TRBV9 and TRBJ2-3, with TRBD2 identical over 9 bases. V trimming: 0 bases; J trimming: 4 bases; junction bases outside the gene matches: 3. Germline V gene lookup returns CDR1 SGDLS and CDR2 YYNGEE. The CDR3 sequence is 15 residues long. The CDR3 region has the DNA TGTGCCAGCAGCGTAGTGGCGGGAGGGTCAGATACGCAGTATTTT. Amino acids: CASSVVAGGSDTQYF.

On this clone itself: The sample carries other DNA sequences with the same CDR3. For the CDR3, the DNA is TGCGCCAGCAGCTTGGGTCAGGGCTCTGGGGCCAACGTCCTGACTTTC. Translated: CASSLGQGSGANVLTF. The chain employs TRBV5-1 and TRBJ2-6; a possible D gene is TRBD1 (5 bases). V dropped 0 bases and J dropped 0 bases, with 7 bases sitting between them. The CDR3 extends over 16 amino acids. Germline V gene lookup returns CDR1 SGHRS and CDR2 YFSETQ.

This sequence joins TRBV4-1 and TRBJ1-1; D perhaps matches TRBD1 (6 bases). Between the trimmed V and J ends, which lost 2 bases and 4 bases, there was a span of 14 bases. In germline, CDR1 is MGHRA, CDR2 YSYEKL. The CDR3 extends over 15 amino acids. CDR3 loop: CASSQHTGSGTEAFF. The CDR3 region has the DNA TGCGCCAGCAGCCAACATACAGGGTCGGGCACTGAAGCTTTCTTT.

The chain couples TRBV5-6 to TRBJ1-1; D is unresolved. The CDR3 spans 17 residues. V lost 2 bases, J lost 3 bases, and 20 bases lay in between. CDR1 is SGHDT and CDR2 is YYEEEE in the germline V gene. CDR3 region: CASSFSLGRPLHTEAFF. CDR3 DNA sequence: TGTGCCAGCAGCTTTAGTCTAGGGAGGCCCTTACACACTGAAGCTTTCTTT.

The chain is built from TRBV5-1 and TRBJ1-1; D unclear. The length of the CDR3 is 16 residues. Between the trimmed V and J ends, which lost 1 base and 1 base, there was a span of 14 bases. The V gene's germline CDR1 is SGHRS and CDR2 YFSETQ. CDR3 region: CASSLLSISGNTEAFF. In nucleotides, the CDR3 is TGCGCCAGCAGCTTGCTGTCAATCTCGGGGAACACTGAAGCTTTCTTT.

V and J are TRBV5-1 and TRBJ2-1, with 7 bases matching TRBD1. The CDR3 is 12 residues long. Losses at the gene ends were 9 bases for V and 5 bases for J; bases not matched to a gene: 5. Germline CDR1 is SGHRS and CDR2 is YFSETQ. The CDR3 sequence is CATTGNDNEQFF. The CDR3 DNA reads TGCGCCACGACAGGGAACGACAATGAGCAGTTCTTC.

J is TRBJ2-7 and V is TRBV7-8; 9 positions match TRBD1. Germline lookup yields CDR1 SGHVS and CDR2 FQNEAQ. V was pared by 0 bases and J by 4 bases, with 1 base of the junction left unmatched. The CDR3 loop spans 14 amino acids. CDR3 bases: TGTGCCAGCAGCTTAGCGACAGGGGGGTACGAGCAGTACTTC. Translated: CASSLATGGYEQYF.

This chain's CDR3 is CASSGPTDRVNQPQHF. The DNA of the CDR3 is TGTGCCAGCAGTGGCCCCACTGACAGGGTCAATCAGCCCCAGCATTTT. The chain uses TRBV2 and TRBJ1-5, with 7 bases fitting TRBD1. Unmatched junction bases numbered 9, after V lost 4 bases and J lost 3 bases. CDR3 length: 16 residues. Looked up from germline, CDR1 is SNHLY and CDR2 is FYNNEI.

The chain employs TRBV11-1 and TRBJ2-1; 13 bases align to TRBD2. CDR1 SGHAT and CDR2 FQDESV come from the germline V gene (reference sequence). V was pared by 5 bases and J by 7 bases, with 5 bases of the junction left unmatched. The CDR3 totals 15 residues. The CDR3 bases are TGTGCCAGCAGCCCGGGACTAGCGGGAAGGAATGAGCAGTTCTTC. Protein: CASSPGLAGRNEQFF. The full variable domain, rest sourced from reference TRBV11-1 and TRBJ2-1, is EAEVAQSPRYKITEKSQAVAFWCDPISGHATLYWYRQILGQGPELLVQFQDESVVDDSQLPKDRFSAERLKGVDSTLKIQPAELGDSAMYLCASSPGLAGRNEQFFGPGTRLTVL.

This sequence joins TRBV29-1 and TRBJ2-7; 8 nucleotides match TRBD1. With V trimmed by 7 bases and J by 6 bases, 5 bases remained unmatched. This CDR3 has 11 amino acids. The germline CDR1 and CDR2 sequences are SQVTM and ANQGSEA. The CDR3 here is CSGQGLSEQYF. CDR3 nucleotide sequence: TGCAGCGGACAGGGGTTATCCGAGCAGTACTTC.